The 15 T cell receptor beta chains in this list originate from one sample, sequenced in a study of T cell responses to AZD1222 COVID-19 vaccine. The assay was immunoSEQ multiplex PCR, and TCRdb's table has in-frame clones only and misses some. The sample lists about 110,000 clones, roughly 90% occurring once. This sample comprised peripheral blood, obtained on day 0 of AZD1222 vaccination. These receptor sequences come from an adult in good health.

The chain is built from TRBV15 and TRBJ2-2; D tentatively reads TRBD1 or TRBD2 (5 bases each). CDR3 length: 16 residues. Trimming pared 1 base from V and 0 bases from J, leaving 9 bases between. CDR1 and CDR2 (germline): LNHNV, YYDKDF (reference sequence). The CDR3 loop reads CATSRGGIANTGELFF. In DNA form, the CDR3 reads TGTGCCACCAGCAGAGGGGGGATCGCGAACACCGGGGAGCTGTTTTTT.

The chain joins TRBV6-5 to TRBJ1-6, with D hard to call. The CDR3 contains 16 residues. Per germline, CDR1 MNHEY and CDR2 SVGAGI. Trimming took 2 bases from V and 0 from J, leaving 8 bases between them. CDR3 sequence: CASSYGGRSYNSPLHF. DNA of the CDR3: TGTGCCAGCAGTTACGGCGGGCGCTCCTATAATTCACCCCTCCACTTT.

CDR3: CASSLQGGQAYNEQFF. The CDR3 bases are TGTGCCAGCAGCTTGCAAGGAGGACAGGCATACAATGAGCAGTTCTTC. The chain recombines TRBV5-4 with TRBJ2-1; 7 nucleotides line up with TRBD1. This CDR3 contains 16 residues. Germline-derived CDR1 and CDR2 are SGHNT and YYREEE (reference sequence). With 1 base clipped from V and 4 bases from J, the junction kept 8 bases outside the gene matches.

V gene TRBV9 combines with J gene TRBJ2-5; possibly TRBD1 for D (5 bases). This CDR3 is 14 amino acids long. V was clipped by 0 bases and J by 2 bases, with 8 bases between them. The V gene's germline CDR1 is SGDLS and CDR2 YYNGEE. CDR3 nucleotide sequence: TGTGCCAGCAGCGTAGCGACAGAGCAAGAGACCCAGTACTTC. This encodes CASSVATEQETQYF.

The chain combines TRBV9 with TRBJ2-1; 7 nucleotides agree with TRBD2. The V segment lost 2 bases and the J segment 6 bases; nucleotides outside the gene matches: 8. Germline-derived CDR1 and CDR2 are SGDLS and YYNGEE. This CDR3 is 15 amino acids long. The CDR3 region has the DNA TGTGCCAGCAGCGTGTCGGGACTACTCGTCAATGAGCAGTTCTTC. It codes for CASSVSGLLVNEQFF. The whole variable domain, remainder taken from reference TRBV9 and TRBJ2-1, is DSGVTQTPKHLITATGQRVTLRCSPRSGDLSVYWYQQSLDQGLQFLIQYYNGEERAKGNILERFSAQQFPDLHSELNLSSLELGDSALYFCASSVSGLLVNEQFFGPGTRLTVL.

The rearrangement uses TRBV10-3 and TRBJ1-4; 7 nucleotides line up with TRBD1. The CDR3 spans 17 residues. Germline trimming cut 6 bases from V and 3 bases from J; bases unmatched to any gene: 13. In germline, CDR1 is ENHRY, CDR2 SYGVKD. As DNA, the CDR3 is TGTGCCATCAGCCCAGGGGGGCCGTCGGGGTCTAATGAAAAACTGTTTTTT. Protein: CAISPGGPSGSNEKLFF.

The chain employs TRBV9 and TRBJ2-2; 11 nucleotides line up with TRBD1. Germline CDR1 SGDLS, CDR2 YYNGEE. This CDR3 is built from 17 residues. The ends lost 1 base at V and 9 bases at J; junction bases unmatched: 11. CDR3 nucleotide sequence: TGTGCCAGCAGCGTAAGATCCGGGACAGGGGGTTACAGGGAGCTGTTTTTT. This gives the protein CASSVRSGTGGYRELFF.

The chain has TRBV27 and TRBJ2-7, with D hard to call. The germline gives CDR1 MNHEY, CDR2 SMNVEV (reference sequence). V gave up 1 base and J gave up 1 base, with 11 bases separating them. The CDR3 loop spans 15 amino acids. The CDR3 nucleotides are TGTGCCAGCAGTTTATTGGCGCGGCGGTCCTACGAGCAGTACTTC. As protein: CASSLLARRSYEQYF.

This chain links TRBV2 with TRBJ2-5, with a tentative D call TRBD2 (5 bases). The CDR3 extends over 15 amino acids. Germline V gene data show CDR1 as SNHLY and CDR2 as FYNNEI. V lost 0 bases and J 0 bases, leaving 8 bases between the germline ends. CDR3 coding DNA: TGTGCCAGCAGTGAAGCATCGGGGTACCAAGAGACCCAGTACTTC. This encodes CASSEASGYQETQYF.

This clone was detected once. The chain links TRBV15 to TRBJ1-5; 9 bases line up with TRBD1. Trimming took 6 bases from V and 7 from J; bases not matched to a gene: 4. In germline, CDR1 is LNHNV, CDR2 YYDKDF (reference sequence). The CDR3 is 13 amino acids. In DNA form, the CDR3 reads TGTGCCACCAGAGGACAGGGGAACCAGCCCCAGCATTTT. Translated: CATRGQGNQPQHF.

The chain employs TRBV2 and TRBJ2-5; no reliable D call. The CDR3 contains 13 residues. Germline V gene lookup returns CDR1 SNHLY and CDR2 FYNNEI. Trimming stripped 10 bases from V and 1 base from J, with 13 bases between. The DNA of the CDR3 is TGTGCCACCCGTCGTGGGCGCCAAGAGACCCAGTACTTC. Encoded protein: CATRRGRQETQYF.

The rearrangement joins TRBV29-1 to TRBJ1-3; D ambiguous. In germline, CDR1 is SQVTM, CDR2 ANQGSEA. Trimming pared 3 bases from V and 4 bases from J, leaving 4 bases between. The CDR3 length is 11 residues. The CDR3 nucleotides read TGCAGCGTTGATTCCGGAAACACCATATATTTT. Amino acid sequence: CSVDSGNTIYF.

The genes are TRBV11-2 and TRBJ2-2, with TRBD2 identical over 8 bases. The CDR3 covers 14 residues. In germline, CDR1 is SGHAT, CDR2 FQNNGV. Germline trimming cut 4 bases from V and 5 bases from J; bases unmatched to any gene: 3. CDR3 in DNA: TGTGCCAGCAGCTACGGCGGGGGGACCGGGGAGCTGTTTTTT. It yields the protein CASSYGGGTGELFF.

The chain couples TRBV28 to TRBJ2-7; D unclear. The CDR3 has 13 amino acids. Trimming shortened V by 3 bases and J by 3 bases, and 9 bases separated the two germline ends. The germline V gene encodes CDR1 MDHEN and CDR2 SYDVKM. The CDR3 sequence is CASSLFLSYEQYF. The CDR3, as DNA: TGTGCCAGCAGTTTGTTTTTGAGCTACGAGCAGTACTTC.

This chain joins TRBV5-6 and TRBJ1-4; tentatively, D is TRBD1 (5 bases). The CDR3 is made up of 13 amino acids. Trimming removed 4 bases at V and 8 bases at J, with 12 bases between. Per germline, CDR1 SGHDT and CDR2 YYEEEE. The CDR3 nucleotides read TGTGCCAGCAGCCCCGGGACGAAAGAAAAACTGTTTTTT. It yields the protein CASSPGTKEKLFF.